This TCR beta chain derives from a study of OX40 agonist ivuxolimab in advanced cancers. Study overall: The study reported partial responses in three patients: one hepatocellular carcinoma, two cutaneous melanoma.

With regard to this clone: Its antigen is undetermined.

Points from the study as a whole: Antigen specificity remained undetermined for the expanded peripheral T cells. Among the least clonally expanded were partial responders at 0.1-3.0 mg/kg.

Libraries were prepared by immunoSEQ multiplex PCR; TCRdb keeps only in-frame clonotypes and omits some of them. The repertoire holds tens of thousands of clones, with about 90% as singletons. Material: CD4+ or CD8+ T cells sorted from blood, obtained in a trial of the OX40 agonist ivuxolimab. This receptor was taken from an adult with an advanced solid tumor such as melanoma, head and neck, liver or kidney cancer.

This chain's CDR3 is CATSNGQGAQETQYF. The CDR3, as DNA: TGTGCCACCAGCAACGGACAGGGGGCCCAAGAGACCCAGTACTTC. The V call is TRBV15, the J call TRBJ2-5; 11 bases fit TRBD1. Trimming removed 4 bases from V and 1 base from J; junction bases left unmatched: 2. The CDR3 sequence is 15 residues long. Germline CDR1 reads LNHNV; CDR2 reads YYDKDF (reference sequence).